Listed below are T cell receptor beta chains from one sample, sequenced in a study of blood T cells in healthy people across ages. A single record per CDR3 protein comes from TCRdb applying MiXCR to the 5' RACE reads. Of about 1.1 million distinct CDR3 sequences in the sample, 35% to 40% were seen once. The specimen sequenced was blood. All receptors come from a man aged 18 to 29 in good health. The CDR3 runs from the conserved cysteine through the conserved F or W. D genes are given only for firm matches. Some rows have no size entry. The others give once, few or many, or a class for an expanded clone.

V,size,D,J,CDR3,DNA
TRBV5-1,NA,NA,TRBJ1-1,CASSLDGRDTTEAFF,TGCGCCAGCAGCTTGGATGGCAGGGACACAACTGAAGCTTTCTTT
TRBV12-3/TRBV12-4,few,TRBD2,TRBJ2-1,CASSPLAGGGDEQFF,TGTGCCAGCAGTCCCCTGGCGGGGGGGGGAGATGAGCAGTTCTTC
TRBV6-4,few,NA,TRBJ2-7,CASSDSRGGEQYF,TGTGCCAGCAGTGACTCTCGTGGGGGCGAGCAGTACTTC
TRBV6-6,NA,TRBD2,TRBJ2-1,CASSPAGGPSYNEQFF,TGTGCCAGCAGTCCAGCGGGGGGGCCCTCCTACAATGAGCAGTTCTTC
TRBV11-2,NA,TRBD1,TRBJ2-7,CASSLATGGREQYF,TGTGCCAGCAGCTTAGCTACAGGGGGCAGGGAGCAGTACTTC
TRBV10-3,NA,NA,TRBJ2-2,CAISEMGGAGTGELFF,TGTGCCATCAGTGAGATGGGGGGAGCGGGCACCGGGGAGCTGTTTTTT
TRBV20-1,NA,NA,TRBJ2-1,CSARERETSNEQFF,TGCAGTGCTAGAGAACGAGAGACCTCCAATGAGCAGTTCTTC
TRBV2,few,NA,TRBJ1-1,CASSELRQNEAFF,TGTGCCAGCAGTGAATTAAGGCAGAATGAAGCTTTCTTT
TRBV14,NA,NA,TRBJ1-2,CASSQSVSGDGYTF,TGTGCCAGCAGCCAATCGGTCTCGGGGGATGGCTACACCTTC
TRBV28,few,NA,TRBJ2-3,CASSFRGGTQYF,TGTGCCAGCAGTTTTAGGGGGGGGACGCAGTATTTT
TRBV20-1,few,NA,TRBJ1-6,CSARDQSNSPLHF,TGCAGTGCTAGAGATCAGAGTAATTCACCCCTCCACTTT
TRBV27,NA,TRBD1,TRBJ2-1,CASSANRGSSYNEQFF,TGTGCCAGCAGCGCGAACAGGGGTTCCTCCTACAATGAGCAGTTCTTC
TRBV4-2,many,TRBD2,TRBJ2-5,CASSPGLIRETQYF,TGTGCCAGCAGTCCGGGACTAATAAGGGAGACCCAGTACTTC
TRBV4-2,NA,NA,TRBJ2-1,CASSPALGNEQFF,TGTGCCAGCAGCCCAGCCCTGGGGAATGAGCAGTTCTTC
TRBV25-1,few,NA,TRBJ2-5,CASSEYKGWSKTQYF,TGTGCCAGCAGTGAATATAAGGGGTGGAGCAAGACCCAGTACTTC
TRBV5-6,NA,NA,TRBJ1-4,CASSLILEEKLFF,TGTGCCAGCAGCTTGATTCTGGAGGAAAAACTGTTTTTT
TRBV20-1,NA,NA,TRBJ1-4,CSAEGRSGEEKLFF,TGCAGTGCTGAGGGACGGTCCGGAGAGGAAAAACTGTTTTTT
TRBV9,few,TRBD2,TRBJ2-3,CASSATSDGDTQYF,TGTGCCAGCAGCGCAACTAGCGATGGAGATACGCAGTATTTT
TRBV9,NA,NA,TRBJ2-1,CASSVAGRPNEQFF,TGTGCCAGCAGCGTGGCTGGCAGGCCTAATGAGCAGTTCTTC
TRBV7-9,NA,NA,TRBJ1-1,CASSPLPGLNTEAFF,TGTGCCAGCAGCCCACTTCCGGGCTTGAACACTGAAGCTTTCTTT
TRBV18,NA,NA,TRBJ1-1,CASSPPGRGNTEAFF,TGTGCCAGCTCACCACCAGGGCGGGGGAACACTGAAGCTTTCTTT
TRBV11-2,once,NA,TRBJ2-3,CASSMDTQYF,TGTGCCAGCAGCATGGATACGCAGTATTTT
TRBV9,NA,TRBD2,TRBJ2-5,CASSLGLAGGKETQYF,TGTGCCAGCAGCCTCGGACTAGCGGGGGGTAAAGAGACCCAGTACTTC
TRBV12-3/TRBV12-4,NA,NA,TRBJ1-5,CASSLGDLNQPQHF,TGTGCCAGCAGTTTAGGGGACCTTAATCAGCCCCAGCATTTT
TRBV11-2,NA,NA,TRBJ2-3,CASSLVRGADTQYF,TGTGCCAGCAGCTTAGTCAGGGGCGCAGATACGCAGTATTTT
TRBV12-3/TRBV12-4,few,NA,TRBJ1-5,CASSTGTGHQPQHF,TGTGCCAGCAGCACCGGGACGGGACACCAGCCCCAGCATTTT
TRBV28,NA,TRBD2,TRBJ2-1,CASAAGGRNEQFF,TGTGCCAGCGCGGCGGGGGGGCGAAATGAGCAGTTCTTC
TRBV24-1,NA,TRBD1,TRBJ2-5,CATSDVRDRSETQYF,TGTGCCACCAGTGATGTCCGGGACAGAAGTGAGACCCAGTACTTC
TRBV5-1,NA,NA,TRBJ2-1,CASSREDNEQFF,TGCGCCAGCTCCCGGGAAGACAATGAGCAGTTCTTC
TRBV14,few,NA,TRBJ1-6,CASSQWGSDNSPLHF,TGTGCCAGCAGCCAATGGGGCAGCGATAATTCACCCCTCCACTTT
TRBV7-6,NA,NA,TRBJ2-5,CASSLLRLETQYF,TGTGCCAGCAGCCTACTCAGGCTGGAGACCCAGTACTTC